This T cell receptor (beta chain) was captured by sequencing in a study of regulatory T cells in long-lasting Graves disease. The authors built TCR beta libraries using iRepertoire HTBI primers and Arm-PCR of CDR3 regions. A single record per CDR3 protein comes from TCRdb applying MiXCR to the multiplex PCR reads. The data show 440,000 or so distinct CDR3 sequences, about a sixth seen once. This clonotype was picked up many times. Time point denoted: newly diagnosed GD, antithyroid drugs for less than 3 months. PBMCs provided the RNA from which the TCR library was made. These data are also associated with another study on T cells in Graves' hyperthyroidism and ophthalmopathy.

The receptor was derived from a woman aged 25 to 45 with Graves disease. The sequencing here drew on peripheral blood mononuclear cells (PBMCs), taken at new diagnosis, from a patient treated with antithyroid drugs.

For the CDR3, the DNA is TGTGCCAGCGGGTTCTATTCTTTGGAGACCCAGTACTTC. It translates to CASGFYSLETQYF. The chain links TRBV12-3 or TRBV12-4 to TRBJ2-5; no definite D call. The CDR3 spans 13 residues. V was pared by 8 bases and J by 5 bases, with 15 bases between.